Sequencing of this TCR beta chain was carried out in a study of T cells in localized non-small cell lung cancer. Here immunoSEQ multiplex PCR was the method, and the copy in TCRdb shows in-frame clones only, minus some. The sample consists of 60,000 to 75,000 clones, 80% to 90% of them appearing once. The study, taken as a whole, reports: A median of 57 clones ranked among the top 100 in tumor appeared in adjacent lung. Because sequencing included only one region (of the tumor), heterogeneity remains possible.

Of note for this clone: Its specificity is not known.

This receptor was identified in a female donor aged 60 or older with stage I lung adenocarcinoma. Sequenced material: peripheral blood, taken before any cancer treatment.

The CDR3 region has the DNA TGTGCCAGCAGCGCACAAACAGGGACCGGGGAGCTGTTTTTT. It codes for CASSAQTGTGELFF. This rearrangement joins TRBV7-3 to TRBJ2-2, with TRBD1 as a possible D gene (6 bases). CDR1 is SGHTA and CDR2 is FQGTGA in the germline V gene. V shed 5 bases and J shed 5 bases, with 12 bases lying between them. This CDR3 spans 14 amino acids.